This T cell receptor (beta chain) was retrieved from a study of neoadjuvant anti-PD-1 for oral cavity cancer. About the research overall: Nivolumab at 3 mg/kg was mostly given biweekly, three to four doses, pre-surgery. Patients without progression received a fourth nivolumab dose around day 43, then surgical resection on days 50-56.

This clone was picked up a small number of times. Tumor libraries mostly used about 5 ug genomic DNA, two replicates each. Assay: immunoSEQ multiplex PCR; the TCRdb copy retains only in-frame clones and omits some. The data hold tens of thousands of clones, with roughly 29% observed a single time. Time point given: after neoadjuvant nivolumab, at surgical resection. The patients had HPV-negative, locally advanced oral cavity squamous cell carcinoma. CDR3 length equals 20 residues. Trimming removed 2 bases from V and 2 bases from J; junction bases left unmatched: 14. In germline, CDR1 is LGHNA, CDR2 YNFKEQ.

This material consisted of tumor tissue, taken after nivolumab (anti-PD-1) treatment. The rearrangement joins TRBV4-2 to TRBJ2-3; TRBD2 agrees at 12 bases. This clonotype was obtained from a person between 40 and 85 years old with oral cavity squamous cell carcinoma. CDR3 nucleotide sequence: TGTGCCAGCAGCCAACAGGGACTAGCGGGCAGGGCAAGATACACAGATACGCAGTATTTT. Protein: CASSQQGLAGRARYTDTQYF.